This T cell receptor beta chain comes out of a study of cytomegalovirus exposure and HLA in healthy donors. Study findings and constraints: Later on, an analysis tied over 15,000 TCR beta sequences to HLA alleles at 0.05 false discovery rate.

13 Jbeta primers and 60 Vbeta primers were used for the PCR. Only in-frame clones appear in the TCRdb table, and some are missing; sequencing was by immunoSEQ multiplex PCR. Among some 80,000 clones listed, around a tenth were seen once. Germline V gene sequence: CDR1 SGHRS, CDR2 YFSETQ. The V and J ends lost 3 bases and 0 bases, in that order; junction bases with no gene match: 6. CDR3 length: 16 amino acids. This clone has more than one count but fewer than ten. Its antigen is not identified. The sample consisted of PBMCs. This clonotype originated in a man in his 60s in good health and CMV-seropositive. This sequence joins TRBV5-1 and TRBJ1-1, with 9 bases lining up with TRBD1. This CDR3 reads CASSWGQGNLNTEAFF. Written as DNA, the CDR3 is TGCGCCAGCAGCTGGGGACAGGGAAATCTGAACACTGAAGCTTTCTTT.